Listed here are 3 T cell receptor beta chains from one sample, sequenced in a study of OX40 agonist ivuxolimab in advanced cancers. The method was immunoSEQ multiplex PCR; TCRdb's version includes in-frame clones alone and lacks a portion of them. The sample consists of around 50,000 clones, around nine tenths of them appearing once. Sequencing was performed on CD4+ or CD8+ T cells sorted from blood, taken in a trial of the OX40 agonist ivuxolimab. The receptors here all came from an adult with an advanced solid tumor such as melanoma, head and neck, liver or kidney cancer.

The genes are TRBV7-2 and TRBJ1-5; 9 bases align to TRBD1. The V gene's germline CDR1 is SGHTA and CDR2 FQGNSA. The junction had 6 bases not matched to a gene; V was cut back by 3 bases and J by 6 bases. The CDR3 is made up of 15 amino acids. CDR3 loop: CASSLGQGGAQPQHF. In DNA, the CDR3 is TGTGCCAGCAGCTTGGGACAGGGTGGTGCTCAGCCCCAGCATTTT. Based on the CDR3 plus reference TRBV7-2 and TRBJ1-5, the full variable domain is GAGVSQSPSNKVTEKGKDVELRCDPISGHTALYWYRQSLGQGLEFLIYFQGNSAPDKSGLPSDRFSAERTGGSVSTLTIQRTQQEDSAVYLCASSLGQGGAQPQHFGDGTRLSIL.

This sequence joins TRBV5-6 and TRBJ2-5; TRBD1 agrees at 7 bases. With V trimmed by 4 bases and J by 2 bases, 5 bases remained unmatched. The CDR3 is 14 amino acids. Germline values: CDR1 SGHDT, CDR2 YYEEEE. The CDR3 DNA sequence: TGTGCCAGCAGCAGGACAGGTTCTCAAGAGACCCAGTACTTC. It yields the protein CASSRTGSQETQYF.

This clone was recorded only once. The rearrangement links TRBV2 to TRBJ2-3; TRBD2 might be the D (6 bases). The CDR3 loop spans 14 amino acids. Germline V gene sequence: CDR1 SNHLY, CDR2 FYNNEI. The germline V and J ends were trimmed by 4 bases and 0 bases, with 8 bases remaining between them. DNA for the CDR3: TGTGCCAGCAGTGTGGGACTGAGCACAGATACGCAGTATTTT. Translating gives CASSVGLSTDTQYF.